This TCR beta chain was found in a study of cytomegalovirus exposure and HLA in healthy donors. The PCR ran on 60 Vbeta and 13 Jbeta primers. Sequencing was performed with immunoSEQ multiplex PCR; in TCRdb, only in-frame clones are kept and a portion is missing. Of over 100,000 clones detected, roughly 70% appear once; the ten largest clones hold approximately 4%. This clone came up a few times. CDR3 length equals 18 residues. CDR1 and CDR2 from the germline V gene are SGHTA and FQGTGA. V lost 0 bases, J lost 6 bases, and 13 bases stayed unmatched. Specimen: PBMCs. The chain employs TRBV7-3 and TRBJ2-3; 9 bases match TRBD2. The clonotype comes from a man aged 50-59 years in good health and CMV-seropositive. The CDR3 DNA follows: TGTGCCAGCAGCTTAACGGTCCGGGTAGCGGGAGAGTGGGATACGCAGTATTTT. Its protein product is CASSLTVRVAGEWDTQYF.